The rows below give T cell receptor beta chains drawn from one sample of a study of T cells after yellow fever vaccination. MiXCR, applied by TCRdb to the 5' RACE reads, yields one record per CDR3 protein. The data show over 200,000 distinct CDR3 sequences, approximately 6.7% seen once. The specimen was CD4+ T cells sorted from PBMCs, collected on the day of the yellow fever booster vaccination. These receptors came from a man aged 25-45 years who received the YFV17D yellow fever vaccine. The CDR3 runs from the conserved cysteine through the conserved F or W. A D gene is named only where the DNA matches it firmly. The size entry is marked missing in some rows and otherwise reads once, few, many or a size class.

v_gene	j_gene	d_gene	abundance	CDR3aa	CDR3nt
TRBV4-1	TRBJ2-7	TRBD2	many	CASSMGTSGGLVYGEQYF	TGCGCCAGCAGTATGGGGACTAGCGGGGGCTTGGTTTACGGGGAGCAGTACTTC
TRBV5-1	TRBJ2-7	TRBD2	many	CASSLEGLASGEQYF	TGCGCCAGCAGCTTGGAGGGACTAGCATCCGGCGAGCAGTACTTC
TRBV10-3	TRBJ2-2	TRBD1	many	CAIRQGGNTGELFF	TGTGCCATCCGACAGGGGGGGAACACCGGGGAGCTGTTTTTT
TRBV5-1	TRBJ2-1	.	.	CASSLGAVSYNEQFF	TGCGCCAGCAGCTTGGGAGCGGTATCCTACAATGAGCAGTTCTTC
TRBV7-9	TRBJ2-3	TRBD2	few	CASSTLGLALHYTQYF	TGTGCCAGCAGCACCTTGGGACTAGCCCTGCACTATACGCAGTATTTT
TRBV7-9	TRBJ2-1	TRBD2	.	CASGLTSGFGNEQFF	TGTGCCAGCGGACTTACTAGCGGGTTTGGCAATGAGCAGTTCTTC
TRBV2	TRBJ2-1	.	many	CASSPGTSYNEQFF	TGTGCCAGCAGTCCCGGGACCTCCTACAATGAGCAGTTCTTC
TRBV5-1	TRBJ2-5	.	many	CASSLDQETQYF	TGCGCCAGCAGCTTGGACCAAGAGACCCAGTACTTC
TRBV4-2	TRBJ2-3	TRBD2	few	CASSQEISGSTDTQYF	TGTGCCAGCAGCCAAGAGATTAGCGGGAGCACAGATACGCAGTATTTT
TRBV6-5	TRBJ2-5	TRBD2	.	CASSFRLAGLQETQYF	TGTGCCAGCAGTTTCAGACTAGCGGGTCTTCAAGAGACCCAGTACTTC
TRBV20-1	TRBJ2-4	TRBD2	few	CCARDQGSGRAKNIQYF	TGCTGTGCTAGAGATCAGGGTAGCGGGAGGGCCAAAAACATTCAGTACTTC
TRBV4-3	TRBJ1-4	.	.	CASSKRSAGVRSEKLFF	TGCGCCAGCAGCAAGAGATCGGCGGGGGTGCGGAGTGAAAAACTGTTTTTT
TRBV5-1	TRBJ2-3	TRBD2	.	CASSKGLAGPVTDTQYF	TGCGCCAGCAGCAAGGGACTAGCGGGACCAGTCACAGATACGCAGTATTTT
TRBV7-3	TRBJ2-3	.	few	CASSRGDSYTDTQYF	TGTGCCAGCAGTAGGGGGGACTCTTACACAGATACGCAGTATTTT
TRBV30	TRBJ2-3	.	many	CAWTPWRTVTDTQYF	TGTGCCTGGACCCCCTGGAGGACAGTCACAGATACGCAGTATTTT
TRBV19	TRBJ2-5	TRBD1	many	CASRDRGRGETQYF	TGTGCCAGTCGCGACAGGGGGCGCGGGGAGACCCAGTACTTC
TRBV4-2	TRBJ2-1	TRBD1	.	CASTTGTAVSYNEQFF	TGTGCCAGCACCACTGGGACAGCCGTCTCCTACAATGAGCAGTTCTTC
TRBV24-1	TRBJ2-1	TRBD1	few	CATSEKDRGPYNEQFF	TGTGCCACCAGTGAGAAAGACAGGGGGCCCTACAATGAGCAGTTCTTC
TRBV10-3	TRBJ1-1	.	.	CAAQQAQNTEAFF	TGTGCCGCGCAGCAGGCACAGAACACTGAAGCTTTCTTT
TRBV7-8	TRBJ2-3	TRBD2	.	CASSPRKRDTDTQYF	TGTGCCAGCAGCCCAAGAAAGCGGGACACAGATACGCAGTATTTT
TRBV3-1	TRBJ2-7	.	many	CASSQESRRKSYEQYF	TGTGCCAGCAGCCAAGAGTCGCGGAGGAAAAGCTACGAGCAGTACTTC
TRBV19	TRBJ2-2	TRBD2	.	CASSRTSGRPGELFF	TGTGCCAGTAGTAGGACTAGCGGGAGGCCCGGGGAGCTGTTTTTT
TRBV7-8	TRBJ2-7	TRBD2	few	CASSLAGRLAVLSSYEQYF	TGTGCCAGCAGCTTAGCGGGGAGGCTAGCGGTCCTAAGCTCCTACGAGCAGTACTTC
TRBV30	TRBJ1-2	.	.	CAWSKTGSDGYTF	TGTGCCTGGTCAAAGACAGGTTCGGACGGCTACACCTTC
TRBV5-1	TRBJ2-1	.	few	CASSSTPLKGDNEQFF	TGCGCCAGCAGCTCCACTCCTCTTAAGGGGGACAATGAGCAGTTCTTC
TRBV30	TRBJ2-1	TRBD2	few	CACSGTSGWNEQFF	TGTGCCTGCTCCGGGACTAGCGGATGGAATGAGCAGTTCTTC
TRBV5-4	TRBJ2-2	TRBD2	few	CASSSGLASNTGELFF	TGTGCCAGCAGCTCCGGACTAGCGAGCAACACCGGGGAGCTGTTTTTT
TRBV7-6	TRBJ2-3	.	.	CASSVQIFTDTQYF	TGTGCCAGCAGCGTACAGATATTCACAGATACGCAGTATTTT
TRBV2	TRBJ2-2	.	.	CASTRSTGELFF	TGTGCCAGCACCAGGTCCACCGGGGAGCTGTTTTTT
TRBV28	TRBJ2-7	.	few	CASSLRPSVHYEQYF	TGTGCCAGCAGTTTAAGACCATCCGTCCACTACGAGCAGTACTTC
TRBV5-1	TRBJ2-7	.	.	CARSLRGTYEQYF	TGCGCCAGGAGCTTGAGGGGAACCTACGAGCAGTACTTC
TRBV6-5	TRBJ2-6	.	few	CASTQRLQRAGANVLTF	TGTGCCAGCACCCAGAGACTCCAAAGGGCAGGGGCCAACGTCCTGACTTTC
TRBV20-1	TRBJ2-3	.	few	CSARQTSTDTQYF	TGCAGTGCACGACAGACTAGCACAGATACGCAGTATTTT